The T cell receptor (beta chain) described here comes from a study of blood T cell repertoires in COVID-19 (dated by TCRdb to 2020 to 2022). About the investigation overall: The collaborator samples originated in the United States, Italy and Spain and spanned the acute and convalescent phases of COVID-19. The samples were drawn from the first 160 participants of the ongoing ImmuneRACE study and from about 1,200 subjects provided by 6 global collaborators. Deeply sampled blood TCRbeta repertoires from subjects exposed to, actively infected with, or recovered from COVID-19 were included in the dataset. Where HLA class I and class II types were available, the types were taken from metadata supplied by the sample provider, not from assay-based typing. A freely available public database, intended as a resource for researchers studying the immune response to SARS-CoV-2, is where the repertoires were released. The prospective study material was composed of cDNA or gDNA derived from T cells, B-cell-depleted T cells, or PBMCs. Sample metadata almost always included a de-identified subject ID, COVID-19 status, age in years and sex.

Participants in the prospective study were enrolled through a virtual design, were aged about 18 to 90 years, and lived in roughly 25 United States geographic areas. Cohort assignment in the prospective study relied on participant-reported clinical history from a screening survey and a study questionnaire. For ImmuneRACE Cohort 3, a participant was defined as recovered based on two consecutive negative NP/OP PCR tests, clearance by a healthcare professional, or resolution of symptoms. Each participant in the prospective study had whole blood, serum and a nasopharyngeal or oropharyngeal swab collected by mobile phlebotomists. Participants in the prospective study had the option to provide additional blood draws and questionnaires over a roughly two-month period. Before DNA extraction, blood samples from the prospective study were shipped at room temperature or frozen. V is reduced by 3 bases and J by 5 bases, leaving a spacing of 14 bases between them. Its CDR3 holds 16 amino acids, cysteine through phenylalanine. Only CDR3 DNA remains: 48 bases, in frame from the first base. The germline V gene provides CDR1 KGHSH and CDR2 LQKENI.

What the authors observed across the whole study: The amount of clinical and demographic metadata varied by source and participant and was provided uncurated.

This clone was seen just once. Its antigen has not been determined. No much larger clone is present one base from it, and per-base qualities are unavailable. TCRbeta CDR3 regions were amplified from genomic DNA by means of the immunoSEQ Assay, a bias-controlled multiplex PCR. As for the authors' bioinformatics: Within the assay, amplification of reference gene primers was used to estimate how many nucleated cells each sample contained. To quantify the absolute abundance of each unique TCRbeta CDR3 rearrangement, sequence reads were collapsed and filtered. For each sample, productive Simpson clonality was calculated as the square root of Simpson's diversity index over productive rearrangements. The table comes from immuneACCESS by way of TCRdb, which keeps in-frame sequences with V and J called. Part of the clones is missing from these tables; in studies checked, under half for an unresolved V gene and the rest for unknown reasons. V and J calls and clone size are those listed in that table; D and trimming were worked out from the DNA. The table for this sample lists a few hundred thousand clones; roughly nine tenths of them were counted only once. Of the sample, approximately 0.99% is held by the ten largest clones.

This sequence originates from a woman in her twenties or thirties who had recovered from COVID-19. This sequence uses TRBV18 and TRBJ1-6; the D gene is possibly TRBD1, with 6 bases matching. Material for sequencing was PBMCs or T cells enriched from blood (not recorded which). The CDR3 protein is CASSPPQTGNNSPLHF. The sequenced DNA is TGTGCCAGCTCACCTCCCCAGACAGGCAATAATTCACCCCTCCACTTT.